These T cell receptor beta chains were read from a single sample in a study of CD8 T cells in ankylosing spondylitis. TCRdb reprocessed the 5' RACE reads with MiXCR, giving one entry per CDR3 protein. The sample shows 750,000 to 850,000 distinct CDR3 sequences, roughly 10% of them seen only once. Material: blood, either unsorted or a sorted T cell fraction (not recorded which). Receptors were obtained from a male donor with ankylosing spondylitis. Each CDR3 is given with its conserved first and last residue. Size is omitted from some rows. Given values are once, few, many or a class for expanded clones.

>16|many|TRBJ1-2|TRBV9
CASSVGQGARGYGYTF
>14|few|TRBJ1-1|TRBV20-1
CSAREGWGSTEAFF
>12|few|TRBJ2-4|TRBV11-2
CASSRLGQGVYF
>14|few|TRBJ1-5|TRBV5-1
CASSLGQGKEPQHF
>14|many|TRBJ2-3|TRBV27
CASSSQRESDTQYF
>14|-|TRBJ2-3|TRBV3-1
CASSLMDLTDTQYF
>11|-|TRBJ1-1|TRBV6-1
CASRTRGEAFF
>13|many|TRBJ2-7|TRBV29-1
CSVLTSVGYEQYF
>15|many|TRBJ2-1|TRBV5-6
CASSFETGPYNEQFF
>17|few|TRBJ1-6|TRBV4-1
CASSPRLTGGYNSPLHF
>14|few|TRBJ2-7|TRBV21-1
CASSITSGRYEQYF
>14|-|TRBJ2-7|TRBV7-2
CASSGRTGSSEQYF
>14|-|TRBJ1-6|TRBV12-3/TRBV12-4
CASSQTRDGSPLHF
>15|-|TRBJ2-7|TRBV9
CASSVGLADTYEQYF
>13|few|TRBJ2-5|TRBV18
CASSMTVQETQYF
>13|-|TRBJ2-7|TRBV7-6
CASSLTARYEQYF
>15|few|TRBJ2-5|TRBV7-2
CASSKMGDPQETQYF
>14|-|TRBJ2-1|TRBV12-5
CASGFNSGKDEQFF
>13|few|TRBJ2-7|TRBV6-5
CASSHEWGREQYF
>16|few|TRBJ2-1|TRBV7-9
CASSLFGAGGYNEQFF
>13|many|TRBJ2-1|TRBV28
CASRDSSYNEQFF
>15|-|TRBJ1-1|TRBV4-2
CASSHETRGGTEAFF
>13|few|TRBJ2-5|TRBV6-1
CASSGNGKETQYF